The 7 T cell receptor beta chains below were found in one sample sequenced in a study of Graves' ophthalmopathy and Graves' hyperthyroidism. Amplifying from RNA transcripts, the study obtained TCR beta CDR3 regions. Second-round multiplex PCR came after first-round RT-PCR with HTBI primers. One entry per CDR3 protein results from TCRdb running MiXCR on the multiplex PCR reads. The data contain fewer than 400,000 distinct CDR3 sequences, about 17% of them singletons. The sequencing sample was made of peripheral blood. The receptors derive from a woman under 30 with Graves' ophthalmopathy.

This clonotype was counted between two and nine times. The chain employs TRBV20-1 and TRBJ2-5, with D unclear. Germline V gene data show CDR1 as DFQATT and CDR2 as SNEGSKA (reference sequence). The CDR3 sequence is 13 residues long. V lost 3 bases and J 0 bases, leaving 8 bases between the germline ends. Here the CDR3 DNA reads TGCAGTGCTAGGACCCAGTACCAAGAGACCCAGTACTTC. Translating gives CSARTQYQETQYF.

This chain joins TRBV6-1 and TRBJ1-2, with 7 bases aligning to TRBD1. Trimming cost V 6 bases and J 5 bases; bases outside gene matches: 3. The CDR3 has 12 residues. Looked up from germline, CDR1 is MNHNS and CDR2 is SASEGT. The CDR3, as DNA: TGTGCCAGCAGGAGACAGGGTTATGGCTACACCTTC. Translation: CASRRQGYGYTF.

This clonotype was picked up many times. This chain uses TRBV28 with TRBJ1-1, with 8 positions matching TRBD1. The germline V gene has CDR1 MDHEN and CDR2 SYDVKM. The CDR3 contains 14 residues. Unmatched junction bases numbered 8, after V lost 5 bases and J lost 6 bases. The CDR3 DNA reads TGTGCCAGCAGTCCCCACAGGGGGGAGCCTGAAGCTTTCTTT. It yields the protein CASSPHRGEPEAFF.

This chain links TRBV6-2 or TRBV6-3 with TRBJ1-2; D is ambiguous. Germline V gene data show CDR1 as MNHEY and CDR2 as SVGEGT. V shed 7 bases and J shed 7 bases, with 16 bases lying between them. CDR3 size: 13 residues. CDR3 coding DNA: TGTGCCAGCACCCACCTATCTGGACTTGGCTACACCTTC. This translates into CASTHLSGLGYTF.

The sample holds many counts of this clonotype. The V gene is TRBV10-3, the J gene TRBJ2-5, with 8 bases lining up with TRBD1. CDR1 is ENHRY, CDR2 SYGVKD, per germline. J gave up 2 bases and V 6 bases, and 2 bases lay outside the gene matches. The CDR3 length is 13 residues. Here the CDR3 reads CAIRGTGQETQYF. The CDR3 coding sequence is TGTGCCATCAGAGGGACAGGACAAGAGACCCAGTACTTC.

There are many counts of this clonotype. The rearrangement joins TRBV6-1 to TRBJ1-1; no definite D call. V gave up 6 bases and J gave up 5 bases, with 13 bases separating them. The CDR3 totals 13 residues. Germline V CDR1 and CDR2: MNHNS, SASEGT. DNA of the CDR3: TGTGCCAGCAGCGAAAACACAAGTACTGAAGCTTTCTTT. Its translation: CASSENTSTEAFF.

V is TRBV12-3 or TRBV12-4 and J is TRBJ2-5, with 7 positions matching TRBD2. There are 14 residues in the CDR3. J was trimmed by 4 bases and V by 4 bases; bases with no gene match: 6. DNA of the CDR3: TGTGCCAGCAGTTACCCCCCGGGGGGAGAGACCCAGTACTTC. Its translation is CASSYPPGGETQYF.